These 12 T cell receptor beta chains share one sample of origin, sequenced in a study of tumor and adjacent non-tumor tissue in lung cancer. Three rounds of nested PCR, following a modified ARM-PCR protocol, produced the TCRbeta library. TCRdb recomputed calls from the multiplex PCR reads with MiXCR, one row per CDR3 protein. The sample shows 220,000 or so distinct CDR3 sequences, about 71% of them seen only once. No cell sorting was done before RNA was extracted from the tissue. Sequenced material: lung tumor tissue. These receptors were collected from a man aged 60 to 75 with non-small cell lung cancer.

As concerns this clonotype: A read error may be the cause here, since a much bigger clone is one base away. The V gene is TRBV29-1, the J gene TRBJ1-3; 8 bases line up with TRBD1. Per the germline V gene, CDR1 is SQVTM and CDR2 is ANQGSEA. Germline trimming cut 4 bases from V and 5 bases from J; bases unmatched to any gene: 7. This CDR3 region has 14 residues. The CDR3 nucleotides are TGCAGCGTTGGACAGGGGACTTCTAGAAACACCATATATTTT. Translation: CSVGQGTSRNTIYF.

A note on this clonotype: A much larger clone lies one base from this, so it may be a read error. The chain has TRBV6-5 and TRBJ1-1, with D perhaps matching TRBD1 (5 bases). V was clipped by 6 bases and J by 4 bases, with 18 bases between them. The V gene's germline CDR1 is MNHEY and CDR2 SVGAGI. This CDR3 has 15 amino acids. The CDR3 here is CASRAHGALGTEAFF. The CDR3 region has the DNA TGTGCCAGCAGGGCGCACGGGGCGCTGGGCACTGAAGCTTTCTTT.

The genes are TRBV6-5 and TRBJ2-3; D may be TRBD1 (6 bases). The CDR3 runs 14 residues. Germline assignment: CDR1 MNHEY and CDR2 SVGAGI. The CDR3: CASCYRDSTDTQYF. The CDR3 DNA reads as TGTGCTAGCTGTTACAGGGACAGCACAGATACGCAGTATTTT.

Note on this clonotype: A much larger clone sits a single nucleotide away, making a read error possible. The chain combines TRBV29-1 with TRBJ2-7; D not resolved. Germline values: CDR1 SQVTM, CDR2 ANQGSEA. Trimming removed 0 bases from V and 1 base from J, with 4 bases in between. This CDR3 spans 12 amino acids. CDR3 in DNA: TGCAGCGTTGAAGAGGATTCCTACGAGCAGTACTTC. Translation gives CSVEEDSYEQYF.

This chain uses TRBV20-1 with TRBJ2-7, with unresolved D. Germline values: CDR1 DFQATT, CDR2 SNEGSKA (reference sequence). CDR3 size: 14 residues. With 6 bases removed from V and 2 bases from J, the gap between germline ends came to 17 bases. CDR3 protein: CSAPPGANAYEQYF. For the CDR3, the DNA is TGCAGTGCCCCACCGGGCGCTAATGCCTACGAGCAGTACTTC.

As for this clonotype: The germline gene is not matched at one end of the junction; a read error may be the cause. The rearrangement links TRBV11-2 to TRBJ2-3; tentative D call: TRBD2 (5 bases). The CDR3 contains 15 residues. CDR1 and CDR2 from the germline V gene are SGHAT and FQNNGV. The DNA of the CDR3 is TGTGCCAGCAGCTTGACTACTACCCCCACAGATACACAGTATTTT. Translation: CASSLTTTPTDTQYF.

This clonotype was recorded many times. The rearrangement uses TRBV4-1 and TRBJ1-6; the match to TRBD1 covers 9 bases. This CDR3 has 17 residues. CDR1 and CDR2 (germline): MGHRA, YSYEKL. V trimming: 1 base; J trimming: 10 bases; junction bases outside the gene matches: 11. CDR3 region: CASSQAGGRDRVSPLHF. The DNA of the CDR3 is TGCGCCAGCAGCCAAGCTGGTGGCCGGGACAGGGTCTCACCCCTCCACTTT.

This sequence joins TRBV20-1 and TRBJ2-3; D is ambiguous. The CDR3 totals 21 residues. CDR1 DFQATT and CDR2 SNEGSKA come from the germline V gene (reference sequence). V was trimmed by 1 base and J by 11 bases, leaving 40 bases between them. The CDR3 loop is CSARGRPRPLQSGYSYYRQYF. The CDR3 nucleotides are TGCAGTGCTAGAGGCCGACCGCGGCCCCTCCAGTCGGGCTATTCTTACTATAGGCAGTATTTT.

For this clonotype: With a much larger clone just one base away, this may be a read error. The genes are TRBV29-1 and TRBJ1-6, with TRBD1 matching over 7 bases. Germline CDR1 is SQVTM and CDR2 is ANQGSEA. The CDR3 totals 14 residues. V shed 8 bases, J shed 4 bases, and the junction held 8 bases outside the gene matches. The CDR3 sequence is CSIARDRYNSPLHF. DNA for the CDR3: TGCAGCATTGCCCGGGACAGATATAATTCACCCCTCCACTTT.

For this clonotype: A read error is possible here, since a much larger clone lies one base away. The chain employs TRBV12-3 or TRBV12-4 and TRBJ2-3, with 9 bases fitting TRBD1. Trimming removed 7 bases from V and 4 bases from J; junction bases left unmatched: 9. The CDR3 is 15 amino acids. In DNA form, the CDR3 reads TGTGCCAGCACTCCTGGGGACAGGGCTTCAGATACGCAGTATTTT. Translating it yields CASTPGDRASDTQYF.

Points on this clonotype: A much larger clone differs from this one at a single base, so this may be a read error. This chain links TRBV12-3 or TRBV12-4 with TRBJ2-4; TRBD2 is a possible D gene (5 bases). This CDR3 contains 14 residues. CDR3 nucleotide sequence: TGTGTCAGCAGCCTCGGGGTACAGTCAAACATTCAGTACTTC. This translates into CVSSLGVQSNIQYF.

About this clonotype itself: It may be a read error: a sequence one base away is much more abundant. J is TRBJ2-7 and V is TRBV13; 16 bases map to TRBD2. The CDR3 contains 15 residues. V gave up 7 bases and J gave up 11 bases; unmatched junction bases: 11. Germline V gene lookup returns CDR1 PRHDT and CDR2 FYEKMQ (reference sequence). The CDR3 sequence: CASISGTSGRAGEYF. The CDR3 DNA sequence: TGTGCCAGCATCTCAGGGACTAGCGGGAGGGCCGGGGAGTACTTC.